This entry is about one T cell receptor beta chain. Its target is not known. The data were obtained in a study of breast tumors, draining lymph nodes, adjacent tissues. Whole-study results and caveats: Luminal-like breast cancer showed significantly greater tumor-nontumor repertoire similarity than basal-like breast cancer did. Compared with lymph nodes, tumors were less diverse; compared with nontumor tissue, more.

Trimming at V came to 3 bases and at J to 4 bases, leaving 4 bases not matched to a gene. The CDR3 has 14 amino acids. Germline V CDR1 and CDR2: KGHSH, LQKENI. TCRdb processed the multiplex PCR reads anew with MiXCR; each CDR3 protein has one entry. This sample has about 270,000 distinct CDR3 sequences, with around 30% found just once. Breast cancer patients provided tissue from their axillary draining lymph nodes. The sample was axillary lymph node tissue. The genes are TRBV18 and TRBJ2-7; TRBD1 matches at 9 bases. The clonotype was recovered from a female donor with breast cancer. Some clones in this sample may be carry-over from other donors' samples. CDR3 amino acids: CASSPGQGFYEQYF. The CDR3 DNA follows: TGTGCCAGCTCACCGGGACAGGGTTTTTACGAGCAGTACTTC.